These 10 T cell receptor beta chains originate from one sample sequenced in a study of patients and donors after allogeneic stem cell transplantation. TCRdb reprocessed the RT-PCR reads with MiXCR, giving one entry per CDR3 protein. The table lists 920,000 or so distinct CDR3 sequences, approximately 18% of them singletons. The sequencing input was blood, either unsorted or a sorted T cell fraction (not recorded which). These receptors came from a human donor who was either an allogeneic HSCT recipient or a stem cell or donor lymphocyte infusion donor (not recorded which). It is not recorded whose cells these are; they may come from a transplant donor.

This clonotype was picked up a small number of times. The rearrangement uses TRBV20-1 and TRBJ2-7; D gene uncertain. Germline CDR1 reads DFQATT; CDR2 reads SNEGSKA (reference sequence). The V end was cut by 7 bases, the J end by 6 bases, with 19 bases between. The CDR3 is made up of 13 amino acids. CDR3 nucleotide sequence: TGCAGTGTCAGGCGACCTCCCGGGCTCGAGCAGTACTTC. This codes for CSVRRPPGLEQYF.

This clonotype has just a few counts. The J gene is TRBJ2-3, the V gene TRBV7-2; D gene unclear. This CDR3 comprises 17 residues. Germline lookup yields CDR1 SGHTA and CDR2 FQGNSA. The V end was cut by 0 bases, the J end by 0 bases, with 13 bases between. CDR3 in amino acids: CASSLAGPAPSTDTQYF. The CDR3 region has the DNA TGTGCCAGCAGCTTAGCCGGGCCGGCGCCTAGCACAGATACGCAGTATTTT.

In this sample, this clonotype turned up a few times. This chain connects TRBV20-1 to TRBJ2-7; possibly TRBD1 for D (7 bases). Trimming cost V 1 base and J 5 bases, with 15 bases left between them. The germline CDR1 and CDR2 sequences are DFQATT and SNEGSKA (reference sequence). The CDR3 has 14 residues. The DNA for the CDR3 is TGCAGTGCTAGAGTTTGGACAGGAGGGGACGAGCAGTACTTC. Encoded protein: CSARVWTGGDEQYF.

This clonotype was counted a few times. This chain links TRBV29-1 with TRBJ2-5; 8 nucleotides align to TRBD2. Germline CDR1 reads SQVTM; CDR2 reads ANQGSEA. Losses at the gene ends were 5 bases for V and 5 bases for J; bases not matched to a gene: 7. CDR3 length: 13 amino acids. CDR3: CSVRPTGGETQYF. The CDR3 region has the DNA TGCAGCGTTAGACCGACGGGAGGGGAGACCCAGTACTTC.

This clonotype has more than one count but fewer than ten. The chain is built from TRBV11-2 and TRBJ2-2; TRBD2 aligns across 7 bases. The CDR3 has 19 amino acids. Per germline, CDR1 SGHAT and CDR2 FQNNGV. With 3 bases clipped from V and 6 bases from J, the junction kept 19 bases outside the gene matches. Written as DNA, the CDR3 is TGTGCCAGCAGCTTGACTTTTGTAGGACTAGTTGGTTCACCCGGGGAGCTGTTTTTT. This gives the protein CASSLTFVGLVGSPGELFF.

The chain is built from TRBV13 and TRBJ2-5; 8 bases are a match to TRBD2. With 2 bases clipped from V and 3 bases from J, the junction kept 8 bases outside the gene matches. Germline V CDR1 and CDR2: PRHDT, FYEKMQ (reference sequence). The CDR3 extends over 16 amino acids. As DNA, the CDR3 is TGTGCCAGCAGCTTAAAGAGGGGGACTAGGGAAGAGACCCAGTACTTC. This sequence encodes CASSLKRGTREETQYF.

This clonotype was found a few times. J is TRBJ2-3 and V is TRBV5-1, with D uncertain. Trimming removed 3 bases from V and 6 bases from J, with 23 bases in between. From germline, CDR1 is SGHRS and CDR2 YFSETQ. This CDR3 contains 17 residues. CDR3 sequence (DNA): TGCGCCAGCAGCTCCCCCCGGCGGACCGACTCCCAGGATACGCAGTATTTT. It encodes CASSSPRRTDSQDTQYF.

This chain connects TRBV5-1 to TRBJ2-3, with D tentatively TRBD2 (6 bases). The CDR3 is made up of 13 amino acids. Trimming cost V 4 bases and J 4 bases, with 10 bases left between them. CDR1 SGHRS and CDR2 YFSETQ come from the germline V gene. CDR3 residues: CASSTSSADTQYF. In DNA form, the CDR3 reads TGCGCCAGCAGCACCTCTAGCGCAGATACGCAGTATTTT. The full variable domain, completed using reference TRBV5-1 and TRBJ2-3, is KAGVTQTPRYLIKTRGQQVTLSCSPISGHRSVSWYQQTPGQGLQFLFEYFSETQRNKGNFPGRFSGRQFSNSRSEMNVSTLELGDSALYLCASSTSSADTQYFGPGTRLTVL.

The J gene is TRBJ2-1, the V gene TRBV5-1; D gene uncertain. The V end lost 8 bases, the J end lost 0 bases, and 9 bases lay between the germline ends. In germline, CDR1 is SGHRS, CDR2 YFSETQ. The CDR3 consists of 13 residues. CDR3 sequence (DNA): TGCGCCAGTCACCTAGACTCCTACAATGAGCAGTTCTTC. This encodes CASHLDSYNEQFF.

J is TRBJ2-7 and V is TRBV6-2 or TRBV6-3; D gene unclear. The CDR3 is 13 amino acids. V lost 6 bases and J lost 3, with 12 bases in between. The germline V gene has CDR1 MNHEY and CDR2 SVGEGT. CDR3 sequence reads: CASSPRLRYEQYF. CDR3 nucleotides: TGTGCCAGCAGCCCCAGGCTGCGCTACGAGCAGTACTTC.